The present T cell receptor beta chain was sequenced within a study of blood T cell repertoires in COVID-19. Study in general: Sample material is recorded as cDNA or gDNA derived from T cells, B-cell-depleted T cells, or PBMCs.

Germline CDR1 is MGHRA and CDR2 is YSYEKL. The CDR3 has 14 residues. The V gene lost 3 bases and the J gene lost 4 bases, with 9 bases spanning the gap. This clone is a singleton in its sample. Sequenced by immunoSEQ multiplex PCR; TCRdb stores in-frame clones only, minus some. The profile covers 120,000 to 150,000 clones, with 80% to 90% appearing a single time and 0.95% taken by the ten largest. The sample consisted of peripheral blood. The TCR sequence derives from a woman in her forties or fifties with acute or convalescent COVID-19. The chain couples TRBV4-1 to TRBJ2-2; possible D gene TRBD1, 6 bases. The CDR3, as DNA: TGCGCCAGCAGCCAGGCCAGGGGCACCGGGGAGCTGTTTTTT. It yields the protein CASSQARGTGELFF.